This T cell receptor (beta chain) was recovered during a study of OX40 agonist ivuxolimab in advanced cancers. Study outcomes and limitations: Expanded clones were, on average, more numerous among CD8+ T cells than CD4+.

Profiling relied on immunoSEQ multiplex PCR, and the TCRdb table lists in-frame clones only, not all of them. The sample contains tens of thousands of clones, more than 85% of which appear only once. This clone was counted a single time. No antigen is known for it. This receptor was identified in an adult with an advanced solid tumor such as melanoma, head and neck, liver or kidney cancer. Sequences were derived from CD4+ or CD8+ T cells sorted from blood, sampled in a trial of the OX40 agonist ivuxolimab.

The CDR3 sequence: CAWSQASGYNEQFF. The CDR3 DNA reads TGTGCCTGGAGTCAGGCTAGCGGCTACAATGAGCAGTTCTTC. The chain uses TRBV30 and TRBJ2-1; 7 bases align to TRBD2. The germline gives CDR1 GTSNPN, CDR2 SVGIG (reference sequence). V shed 2 bases and J 3 bases; nucleotides not matched to a gene: 4. This CDR3 is 14 amino acids long.